The T cell receptor beta chain under discussion was sequenced for a study of blood T cell repertoires in COVID-19. In the original analysis: Counts of nucleated cells, estimated from reference gene primer amplification, were obtained. Libraries were prepared by immunoSEQ multiplex PCR; TCRdb keeps only in-frame clonotypes and omits some of them. That table gives V, J and clone size, and the DNA gave D and trimming. The sample lists approximately 75,000 clones; around 90% were seen once. The V end was cut by 5 bases, the J end by 7 bases, with 12 bases between. The CDR3 runs to 13 residues. The germline V gene has CDR1 SGHAT and CDR2 FQNNGV.

The V and J genes are TRBV11-2 and TRBJ2-1, with D perhaps matching TRBD2 (5 bases). The receptor was derived from a human donor in a cohort sampled during active COVID-19. The sample comprised peripheral blood. Here the CDR3 reads CASSPGLRNEQFF. CDR3 nucleotides: TGTGCCAGCAGCCCGGGGTTGAGGAATGAGCAGTTCTTC. Full variable domain (outside the CDR3, taken from reference TRBV11-2 and TRBJ2-1): EAGVAQSPRYKIIEKRQSVAFWCNPISGHATLYWYQQILGQGPKLLIQFQNNGVVDDSQLPKDRFSAERLKGVDSTLKIQPAKLEDSAVYLCASSPGLRNEQFFGPGTRLTVL.